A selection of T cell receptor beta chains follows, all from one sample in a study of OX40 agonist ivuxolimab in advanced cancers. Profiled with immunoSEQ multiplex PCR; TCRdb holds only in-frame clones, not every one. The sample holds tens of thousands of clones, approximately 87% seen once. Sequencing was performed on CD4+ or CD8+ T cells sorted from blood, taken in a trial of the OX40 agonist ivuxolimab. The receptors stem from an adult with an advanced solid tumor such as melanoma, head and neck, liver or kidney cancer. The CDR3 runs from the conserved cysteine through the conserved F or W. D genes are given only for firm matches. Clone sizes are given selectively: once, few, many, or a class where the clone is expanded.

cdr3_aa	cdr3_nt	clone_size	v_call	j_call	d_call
CASSGQGARGQPQHF	TGTGCCAGCAGCGGACAGGGGGCAAGGGGTCAGCCCCAGCATTTT	NA	TRBV6-1	TRBJ1-5	TRBD1
CASSLEGNYEQYF	TGCGCCAGCAGCTTGGAGGGGAACTACGAGCAGTACTTC	NA	TRBV5-1	TRBJ2-7	NA
CASSLGPQETQYF	TGTGCCAGCAGCTTAGGGCCCCAAGAGACCCAGTACTTC	NA	TRBV11-3	TRBJ2-5	NA
CASLNQYF	TGCGCCAGCTTAAACCAGTATTTT	few	TRBV23-1	TRBJ2-3	NA
CASSPQTGGARTEAFF	TGTGCCAGCTCACCACAGACAGGGGGCGCGAGGACTGAAGCTTTCTTT	NA	TRBV18	TRBJ1-1	TRBD1
CASSSQTGGGAGELFF	TGTGCCAGCAGCTCACAGACAGGGGGAGGAGCCGGGGAGCTGTTTTTT	NA	TRBV7-6	TRBJ2-2	TRBD1
CASSRLAGLDTQYF	TGTGCCAGCAGTCGACTAGCGGGGTTAGATACGCAGTATTTT	NA	TRBV27	TRBJ2-3	TRBD2
CASSLGSLVEETQYF	TGTGCCAGCAGCTTAGGGTCCCTAGTTGAAGAGACCCAGTACTTC	NA	TRBV7-9	TRBJ2-5	NA
CASSIGQIQETQYF	TGTGCCAGCAGCATCGGACAGATACAAGAGACCCAGTACTTC	NA	TRBV7-9	TRBJ2-5	NA
CASSFRRTSGRSDTQYF	TGTGCCAGCAGCTTCCGACGGACTAGCGGGAGGTCAGATACGCAGTATTTT	NA	TRBV9	TRBJ2-3	TRBD2
CASSQDYGYFGNTIYF	TGCGCCAGCAGCCAAGATTACGGGTACTTCGGAAACACCATATATTTT	NA	TRBV4-3	TRBJ1-3	NA
CASSLATGDAGTEAFF	TGCGCCAGCAGCTTGGCGACAGGGGACGCAGGAACTGAAGCTTTCTTT	NA	TRBV5-1	TRBJ1-1	TRBD1
CASSSPSGTGGSSSGNTIYF	TGTGCCAGCAGCTCCCCTTCCGGGACAGGGGGTAGCTCGTCCGGAAACACCATATATTTT	NA	TRBV9	TRBJ1-3	TRBD1
CASRKSTWANEKLFF	TGTGCCAGCAGGAAGAGCACGTGGGCTAATGAAAAACTGTTTTTT	NA	TRBV27	TRBJ1-4	NA
CASSPEGGLGYGYTF	TGCGCCAGCAGCCCGGAGGGGGGACTAGGCTATGGCTACACCTTC	NA	TRBV5-1	TRBJ1-2	NA
CASSYGQLYGYTF	TGTGCCAGCAGTTACGGACAGCTCTATGGCTACACCTTC	NA	TRBV6-5	TRBJ1-2	NA
CAISEGQAAHQNTEAFF	TGTGCCATCAGTGAAGGGCAGGCAGCACACCAGAACACTGAAGCTTTCTTT	NA	TRBV10-3	TRBJ1-1	NA
CASSTDSGLAGETQYF	TGTGCCAGCTCAACGGACTCGGGGCTAGCGGGAGAGACCCAGTACTTC	NA	TRBV18	TRBJ2-5	TRBD2
CASSLASSWQPYTEAFF	TGTGCCAGCAGCTTAGCTTCTTCGTGGCAGCCATACACTGAAGCTTTCTTT	NA	TRBV11-2	TRBJ1-1	NA
CASSYRDSGYGYTF	TGTGCCAGCAGTTACCGGGACAGCGGCTATGGCTACACCTTC	NA	TRBV6-5	TRBJ1-2	TRBD1
CASSYQRQGTGELFF	TGTGCCAGCAGTTATCAACGCCAGGGGACCGGGGAGCTGTTTTTT	once	TRBV6-5	TRBJ2-2	NA
CASSELGSGYNEQFF	TGTGCCAGCAGTGAACTGGGCTCCGGGTACAATGAGCAGTTCTTC	NA	TRBV6-1	TRBJ2-1	NA
CASSLSHNEKLFF	TGTGCCAGCAGTTTATCCCATAATGAAAAACTGTTTTTT	once	TRBV27	TRBJ1-4	NA
CASSAGEKTEAFF	TGTGCCAGCAGCGCAGGAGAAAAGACTGAAGCTTTCTTT	NA	TRBV11-3	TRBJ1-1	NA
CASSSRGSNTEAFF	TGTGCCAGCAGCAGTCGGGGATCGAACACTGAAGCTTTCTTT	NA	TRBV28	TRBJ1-1	NA
CASTIGGEQPQHF	TGTGCCAGCACCATAGGTGGTGAACAGCCCCAGCATTTT	few	TRBV6-6	TRBJ1-5	NA
CASSLEENYTF	TGTGCCAGCAGCTTAGAGGAGAACTACACCTTC	NA	TRBV7-9	TRBJ1-2	NA
CATSRGQDGYTF	TGTGCCACCAGCAGAGGACAGGATGGCTACACCTTC	NA	TRBV15	TRBJ1-2	NA
CASRGPGQGGNEQYF	TGTGCCAGCAGGGGGCCGGGACAGGGTGGAAACGAGCAGTACTTC	NA	TRBV6-1	TRBJ2-7	TRBD1
CASTYSGGGNTIYF	TGTGCCAGCACCTACAGCGGGGGGGGAAACACCATATATTTT	NA	TRBV6-5	TRBJ1-3	NA
CASSTDRGQYNEQFF	TGTGCCAGCAGTACAGACAGAGGGCAGTACAATGAGCAGTTCTTC	NA	TRBV6-4	TRBJ2-1	NA
CASSLGLGPGELFF	TGTGCCAGCAGTCTGGGACTAGGGCCCGGGGAGCTGTTTTTT	NA	TRBV28	TRBJ2-2	TRBD2
CASTPGDTSTDTQYF	TGTGCCAGCACGCCGGGCGATACTAGCACAGATACGCAGTATTTT	NA	TRBV19	TRBJ2-3	NA
CASTGTSDTIYF	TGTGCCAGCACCGGGACGTCGGACACCATATATTTT	NA	TRBV6-6	TRBJ1-3	NA
CASSEARYEAFF	TGTGCCAGCAGTGAAGCGAGGTATGAAGCTTTCTTT	NA	TRBV6-1	TRBJ1-1	NA
CSASSVGGTGELFF	TGCAGCGCTTCCTCGGTAGGCGGCACCGGGGAGCTGTTTTTT	NA	TRBV29-1	TRBJ2-2	NA
CASSHLGLGSYGYTF	TGTGCCAGCAGCCACCTCGGGTTGGGATCCTATGGCTACACCTTC	NA	TRBV14	TRBJ1-2	NA
CASRGTDGYNEQFF	TGTGCCAGCAGGGGGACAGACGGCTACAATGAGCAGTTCTTC	NA	TRBV9	TRBJ2-1	TRBD1
CASSKGTVRGCTF	TGTGCCAGCAGCAAGGGGACAGTTAGGGGCTGCACCTTC	NA	TRBV6-5	TRBJ1-2	TRBD1
CASSLPPPSGRTYEQYF	TGTGCCAGCAGCTTACCCCCACCTAGCGGGAGGACCTACGAGCAGTACTTC	NA	TRBV7-2	TRBJ2-7	TRBD2
CASRGTGRGYGYTF	TGTGCCAGTAGAGGGACAGGGCGAGGCTATGGCTACACCTTC	NA	TRBV19	TRBJ1-2	TRBD1
CASSQDSRDTNTGELFF	TGTGCCAGCAGCCAAGATTCACGGGACACGAACACCGGGGAGCTGTTTTTT	once	TRBV4-2	TRBJ2-2	NA
CASSLPVSTDTQYF	TGCGCCAGCAGCTTGCCCGTCAGCACAGATACGCAGTATTTT	NA	TRBV5-1	TRBJ2-3	NA
CASKPGVNTGELFF	TGTGCCAGCAAGCCCGGGGTGAACACCGGGGAGCTGTTTTTT	NA	TRBV7-2	TRBJ2-2	NA
CASRDYGDGNQPQHF	TGCGCCAGCAGGGACTACGGGGACGGCAATCAGCCCCAGCATTTT	NA	TRBV10-1	TRBJ1-5	NA
CASRRLSGGTDTQYF	TGTGCCAGCAGGCGCCTGAGCGGGGGCACAGATACGCAGTATTTT	NA	TRBV5-4	TRBJ2-3	TRBD2
CASSLDRGGLDTQYF	TGTGCCAGCAGCTTGGATCGGGGGGGGCTGGATACGCAGTATTTT	NA	TRBV5-6	TRBJ2-3	TRBD2
CASSLGAGDWQFF	TGTGCCAGCAGCTTAGGGGCGGGAGATTGGCAGTTCTTC	NA	TRBV7-6	TRBJ2-1	TRBD2
CASTTWGVRAGYTF	TGTGCCAGCACCACGTGGGGGGTTAGGGCTGGCTACACCTTC	NA	TRBV27	TRBJ1-2	NA
CASSWAQNTEAFF	TGTGCCAGCAGCTGGGCCCAGAACACTGAAGCTTTCTTT	NA	TRBV5-4	TRBJ1-1	NA
CASSGASAHHNEQFF	TGCGCCAGCAGTGGGGCTAGCGCGCACCACAATGAGCAGTTCTTC	NA	TRBV10-2	TRBJ2-1	NA
CASSGGTGPNSPLHF	TGTGCCAGCAGCGGGGGGACTGGACCCAATTCACCCCTCCACTTT	NA	TRBV9	TRBJ1-6	NA
CASCPTGDSNQPQHF	TGTGCCAGCTGCCCAACAGGAGACAGCAATCAGCCCCAGCATTTT	few	TRBV7-2	TRBJ1-5	NA
CASSQRAGFSSYEQYF	TGCGCCAGCAGTCAACGGGCAGGGTTCTCGTCCTACGAGCAGTACTTC	few	TRBV23-1	TRBJ2-7	NA
CATQGAGSYNEQFF	TGTGCCACCCAAGGGGCGGGCTCCTACAATGAGCAGTTCTTC	NA	TRBV10-3	TRBJ2-1	NA
CASSKGQGSYNSPLHF	TGTGCCAGCAGCAAGGGACAGGGCTCCTATAATTCACCCCTCCACTTT	NA	TRBV5-4	TRBJ1-6	TRBD1
CSVRRGGNYGYTF	TGCAGCGTCCGCAGGGGGGGTAACTATGGCTACACCTTC	NA	TRBV29-1	TRBJ1-2	TRBD1
CASSRGNTEAFF	TGTGCCAGCAGCCGCGGTAACACTGAAGCTTTCTTT	NA	TRBV6-5	TRBJ1-1	NA